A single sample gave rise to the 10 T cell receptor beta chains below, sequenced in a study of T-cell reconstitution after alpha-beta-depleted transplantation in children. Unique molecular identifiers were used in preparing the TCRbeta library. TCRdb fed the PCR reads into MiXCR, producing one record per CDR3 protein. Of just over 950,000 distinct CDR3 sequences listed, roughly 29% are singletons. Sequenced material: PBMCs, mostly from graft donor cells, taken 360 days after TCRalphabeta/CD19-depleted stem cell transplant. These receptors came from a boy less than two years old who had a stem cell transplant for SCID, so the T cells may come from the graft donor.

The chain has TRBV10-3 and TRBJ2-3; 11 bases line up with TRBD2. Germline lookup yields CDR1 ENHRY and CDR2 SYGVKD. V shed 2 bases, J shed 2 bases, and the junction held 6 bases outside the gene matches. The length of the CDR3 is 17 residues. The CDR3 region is CAISEQTSGAFTDTQYF. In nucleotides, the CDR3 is TGTGCCATCAGTGAGCAGACTAGCGGGGCGTTCACAGATACGCAGTATTTT.

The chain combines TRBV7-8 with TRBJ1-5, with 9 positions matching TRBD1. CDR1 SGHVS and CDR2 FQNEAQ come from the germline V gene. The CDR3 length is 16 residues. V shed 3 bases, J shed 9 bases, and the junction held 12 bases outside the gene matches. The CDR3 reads CASSFEGTGLLAPQHF. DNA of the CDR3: TGTGCCAGCAGCTTCGAAGGGACAGGGCTCCTGGCGCCCCAGCATTTT.

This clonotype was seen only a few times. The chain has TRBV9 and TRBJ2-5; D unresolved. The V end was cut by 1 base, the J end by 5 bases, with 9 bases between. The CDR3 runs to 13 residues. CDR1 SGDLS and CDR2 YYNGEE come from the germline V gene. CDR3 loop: CASSVKSVETQYF. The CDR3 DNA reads TGTGCCAGCAGCGTAAAGTCAGTGGAGACCCAGTACTTC.

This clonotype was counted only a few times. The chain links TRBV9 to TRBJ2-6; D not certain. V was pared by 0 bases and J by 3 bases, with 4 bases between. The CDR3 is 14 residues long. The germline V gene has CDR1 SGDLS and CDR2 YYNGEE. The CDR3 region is CASSVDVGANVLTF. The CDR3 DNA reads TGTGCCAGCAGCGTAGATGTTGGGGCCAACGTCCTGACTTTC.

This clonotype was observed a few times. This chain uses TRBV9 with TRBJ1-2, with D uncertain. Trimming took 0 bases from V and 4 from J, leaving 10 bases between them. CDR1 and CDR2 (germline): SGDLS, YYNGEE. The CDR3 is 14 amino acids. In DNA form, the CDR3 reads TGTGCCAGCAGCGTAGGGCAGGAAGGCTATGGCTACACCTTC. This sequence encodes CASSVGQEGYGYTF. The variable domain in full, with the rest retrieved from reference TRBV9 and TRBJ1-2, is DSGVTQTPKHLITATGQRVTLRCSPRSGDLSVYWYQQSLDQGLQFLIQYYNGEERAKGNILERFSAQQFPDLHSELNLSSLELGDSALYFCASSVGQEGYGYTFGSGTRLTVV.

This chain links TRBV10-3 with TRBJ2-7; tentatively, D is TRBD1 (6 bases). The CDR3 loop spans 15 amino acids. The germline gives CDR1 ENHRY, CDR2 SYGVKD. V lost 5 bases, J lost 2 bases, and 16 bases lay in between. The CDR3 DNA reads TGTGCCATCAGTCCCTACCCACAGGGCCCCTACGAGCAGTACTTC. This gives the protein CAISPYPQGPYEQYF.

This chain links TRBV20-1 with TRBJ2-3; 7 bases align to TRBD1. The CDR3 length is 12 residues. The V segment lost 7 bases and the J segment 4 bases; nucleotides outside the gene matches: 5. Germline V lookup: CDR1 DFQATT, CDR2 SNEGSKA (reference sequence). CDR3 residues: CSGNQGADTQYF. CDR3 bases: TGCAGTGGTAACCAGGGGGCAGATACGCAGTATTTT.

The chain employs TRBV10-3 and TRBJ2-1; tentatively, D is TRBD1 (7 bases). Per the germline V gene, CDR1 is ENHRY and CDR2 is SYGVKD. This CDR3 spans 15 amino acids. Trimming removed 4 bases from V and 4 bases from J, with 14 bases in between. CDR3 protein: CAISAGRGDYNEQFF. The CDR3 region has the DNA TGTGCCATCAGTGCCGGCAGGGGGGATTACAATGAGCAGTTCTTC.

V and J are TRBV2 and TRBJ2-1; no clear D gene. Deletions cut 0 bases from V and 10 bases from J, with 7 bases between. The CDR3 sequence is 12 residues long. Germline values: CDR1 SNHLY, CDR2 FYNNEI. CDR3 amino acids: CASSEASIEQFF. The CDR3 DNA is TGTGCCAGCAGTGAAGCCTCCATCGAGCAGTTCTTC.

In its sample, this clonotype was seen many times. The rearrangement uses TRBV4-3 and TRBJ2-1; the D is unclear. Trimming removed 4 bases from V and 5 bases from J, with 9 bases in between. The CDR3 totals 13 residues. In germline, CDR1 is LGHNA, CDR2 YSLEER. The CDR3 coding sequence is TGCGCCAGCAGCCGGAAAAGGGACAATGAGCAGTTCTTC. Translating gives CASSRKRDNEQFF.